The 26 T cell receptor beta chains reported below all come from one sample, sequenced in a study of cytomegalovirus exposure and HLA in healthy donors. Primers: 60 Vbeta forward and 13 Jbeta reverse. Produced via immunoSEQ multiplex PCR; TCRdb's table is partial and in-frame only. The sample holds about 160,000 clones, roughly four fifths seen once. The sequenced sample was PBMCs. Receptor source: a woman aged 18-29 years in good health and CMV-seronegative.

This chain uses TRBV5-1 with TRBJ2-1; tentatively, D is TRBD1 (6 bases). Germline V gene lookup returns CDR1 SGHRS and CDR2 YFSETQ. This CDR3 spans 13 amino acids. The ends were cut back, 0 bases at V and 15 bases at J, with 16 bases in the middle. CDR3 region: CASSLDGQGLPFF. CDR3 in DNA: TGCGCCAGCAGCTTGGATGGCCAGGGGCTCCCGTTCTTC.

V and J are TRBV5-1 and TRBJ1-4, with TRBD1 matching 7 bases. J lost 6 bases, V lost 3 bases, and 8 bases had no gene match. This CDR3 is 15 amino acids long. Looked up from germline, CDR1 is SGHRS and CDR2 is YFSETQ. Here the CDR3 reads CASSSGQVLYEKLFF. For the CDR3, the DNA is TGCGCCAGCAGCTCCGGACAGGTTCTTTATGAAAAACTGTTTTTT.

This sequence joins TRBV9 and TRBJ1-2; 10 positions agree with TRBD1. The J segment lost 8 bases and the V segment lost 4 bases, leaving 14 bases of the junction unmatched. CDR3 length equals 16 residues. Germline CDR1 SGDLS, CDR2 YYNGEE. CDR3 nucleotides: TGTGCCAGCAGCCCGAGGGACAGGGGAATAGGCGGGGGCTACACCTTC. Translation: CASSPRDRGIGGGYTF.

This sequence joins TRBV27 and TRBJ2-2, with TRBD1 matching over 10 bases. This CDR3 comprises 14 residues. The junction had 0 bases not matched to a gene; V was cut back by 8 bases and J by 0 bases. Germline CDR1 and CDR2: MNHEY and SMNVEV (reference sequence). DNA of the CDR3: TGTGCCAGCGGACAGGGGGCGAACACCGGGGAGCTGTTTTTT. Its translation is CASGQGANTGELFF.

The CDR3 loop reads CASIGQVVGKNTEAFF. CDR3 DNA sequence: TGTGCCAGCATTGGACAGGTAGTAGGGAAGAACACTGAAGCTTTCTTT. V gene TRBV2 combines with J gene TRBJ1-1; TRBD1 aligns across 7 bases. The germline CDR1 and CDR2 sequences are SNHLY and FYNNEI. The CDR3 sequence is 16 residues long. Trimming at V came to 7 bases and at J to 1 base, leaving 12 bases not matched to a gene.

The chain uses TRBV11-1 and TRBJ2-7; 8 bases are shared with TRBD1. Trimming at V came to 2 bases and at J to 3 bases, leaving 9 bases not matched to a gene. Germline CDR1 and CDR2: SGHAT and FQDESV (reference sequence). CDR3 size: 16 residues. The CDR3 DNA reads as TGTGCCAGCAGCTTACAGCAGACAGGGGTGGGCTACGAGCAGTACTTC. It specifies CASSLQQTGVGYEQYF.

This CDR3 is CASSQPRRGNEQFF. In DNA form, the CDR3 reads TGCGCCAGCAGCCAACCTAGACGGGGTAATGAGCAGTTCTTC. The chain has TRBV4-1 and TRBJ2-1, with TRBD2 as a possible D gene (5 bases). The V gene lost 2 bases and the J gene lost 7 bases, with 12 bases spanning the gap. CDR3 length: 14 residues. Germline V lookup: CDR1 MGHRA, CDR2 YSYEKL.

In nucleotides, the CDR3 is TGTGCCAGCAGCTTGCAAGGACAGGGGTTGAGCACTGAAGCTTTCTTT. Protein sequence: CASSLQGQGLSTEAFF. This sequence joins TRBV7-2 and TRBJ1-1; 9 nucleotides agree with TRBD1. The CDR3 spans 16 residues. V shed 3 bases, J shed 4 bases, and the junction held 9 bases outside the gene matches. Germline CDR1 and CDR2: SGHTA and FQGNSA. Full variable domain (rest looked up from reference TRBV7-2 and TRBJ1-1): GAGVSQSPSNKVTEKGKDVELRCDPISGHTALYWYRQSLGQGLEFLIYFQGNSAPDKSGLPSDRFSAERTGGSVSTLTIQRTQQEDSAVYLCASSLQGQGLSTEAFFGQGTRLTVV.

This clone was counted between two and nine times. V and J are TRBV18 and TRBJ1-5; 8 nucleotides agree with TRBD1. The germline gives CDR1 KGHSH, CDR2 LQKENI. The V segment lost 3 bases and the J segment 2 bases; nucleotides outside the gene matches: 3. The CDR3 sequence is 15 residues long. In DNA form, the CDR3 reads TGTGCCAGCTCACCGACAGGGGTGGGCAATCAGCCCCAGCATTTT. Translated, it gives CASSPTGVGNQPQHF.

The chain is built from TRBV2 and TRBJ2-7; 7 bases line up with TRBD2. V trimming: 6 bases; J trimming: 3 bases; junction bases outside the gene matches: 8. The CDR3 consists of 14 residues. Germline V CDR1 and CDR2: SNHLY, FYNNEI. DNA for the CDR3: TGTGCCAGCAGAGCCGGGACTAACCACTACGAGCAGTACTTC. Protein sequence: CASRAGTNHYEQYF.

Only one count was recorded for this clone. The genes are TRBV2 and TRBJ2-5; TRBD1 aligns across 8 bases. The germline V gene has CDR1 SNHLY and CDR2 FYNNEI. Trimming removed 6 bases from V and 10 bases from J; junction bases left unmatched: 13. This CDR3 is built from 14 residues. The CDR3 coding sequence is TGTGCCAGCAGGGAGGGGGACAGGCGGAGGGTCCAGTACTTC. The encoded protein is CASREGDRRRVQYF.

The J gene is TRBJ1-1, the V gene TRBV29-1, with a weak D call TRBD1 (6 bases). CDR3 length: 13 amino acids. V gave up 1 base and J gave up 0 bases, with 6 bases separating them. The germline gives CDR1 SQVTM, CDR2 ANQGSEA. The DNA of the CDR3 is TGCAGCGTTGAAGGGACAGTGAACACTGAAGCTTTCTTT. Translating it yields CSVEGTVNTEAFF.

Concerning this clone: One junction end does not reproduce the germline sequence, and a read error may be involved. This sample includes further DNA sequences coding for the same CDR3. V usage is TRBV25-1 and J usage is TRBJ2-6; no clear D. The length of the CDR3 is 13 residues. Germline assignment: CDR1 MGHDK and CDR2 SYGVNS. The CDR3 here is CTSVETGANVLTF. The CDR3 nucleotides are TGTACCAGCGTAGAAACTGGGGCCAACGTCCTGACTTTC.

The genes are TRBV2 and TRBJ1-3; D gene uncertain. CDR1 and CDR2 from the germline V gene are SNHLY and FYNNEI. V lost 3 bases and J 1 base, leaving 4 bases between the germline ends. This CDR3 has 13 amino acids. CDR3 bases: TGTGCCAGCAGTGAGAGTTCTGGAAACACCATATATTTT. Amino acids: CASSESSGNTIYF.

The J gene is TRBJ2-1, the V gene TRBV4-1; 10 bases match TRBD2. Trimming removed 3 bases from V and 0 bases from J; junction bases left unmatched: 14. The CDR3 covers 20 residues. Germline CDR1 is MGHRA and CDR2 is YSYEKL. This CDR3 is CASSHSQASSGRRSYNEQFF. The CDR3 region has the DNA TGCGCCAGCAGCCACTCCCAGGCCTCTAGCGGGAGACGCTCCTACAATGAGCAGTTCTTC.

A word on this clone: At one boundary the junction diverges from the germline segment, which might be a read error. This sequence joins TRBV2 and TRBJ2-3, with 7 bases that match TRBD1. CDR3 length: 12 amino acids. Germline V gene sequence: CDR1 SNHLY, CDR2 FYNNEI. Written as DNA, the CDR3 is TGTGCCAGCAATTTTCGACAGGGTCAAGTCCTGTTT. It codes for CASNFRQGQVLF.

The chain is built from TRBV18 and TRBJ1-1; D is undetermined. This CDR3 has 13 residues. V lost 1 base to trimming and J lost 1 base, with 4 bases between them. Looked up from germline, CDR1 is KGHSH and CDR2 is LQKENI. In DNA form, the CDR3 reads TGTGCCAGCTCACCACTCGGGAACACTGAAGCTTTCTTT. Its protein product is CASSPLGNTEAFF.

V gene TRBV19 combines with J gene TRBJ2-5; D is perhaps TRBD1 (5 bases). The germline V gene encodes CDR1 LNHDA and CDR2 SQIVND (reference sequence). The V end was cut by 4 bases, the J end by 5 bases, with 11 bases between. This CDR3 is 13 amino acids long. CDR3 sequence (DNA): TGTGCCAGTAGTAAGGAAGGGGCCGAGACCCAGTACTTC. It yields the protein CASSKEGAETQYF.

V usage is TRBV7-2 and J usage is TRBJ2-7, with 7 bases aligning to TRBD2. The CDR3 loop spans 13 amino acids. V lost 3 bases to trimming and J lost 4 bases; unmatched junction nucleotides: 3. Germline assignment: CDR1 SGHTA and CDR2 FQGNSA. The CDR3 is CASSLRGNYEQYF. In nucleotides, the CDR3 is TGTGCCAGCAGCTTGCGGGGGAATTACGAGCAGTACTTC.

This chain uses TRBV7-6 with TRBJ1-3; D is unresolved. Trimming stripped 0 bases from V and 0 bases from J, with 18 bases between. The germline gives CDR1 SGHVS, CDR2 FNYEAQ. The CDR3 contains 19 residues. The DNA for the CDR3 is TGTGCCAGCAGCTTAGCAAGTGAGGGATGGACTGGCTCTGGAAACACCATATATTTT. Its protein product is CASSLASEGWTGSGNTIYF. The whole variable domain, filled in from reference TRBV7-6 and TRBJ1-3, reads GAGVSQSPRYKVTKRGQDVALRCDPISGHVSLYWYRQALGQGPEFLTYFNYEAQQDKSGLPNDRFSAERPEGSISTLTIQRTEQRDSAMYRCASSLASEGWTGSGNTIYFGEGSWLTVV.

The chain joins TRBV19 to TRBJ2-7, with 9 positions matching TRBD1. CDR3 length: 16 amino acids. The germline gives CDR1 LNHDA, CDR2 SQIVND (reference sequence). The V segment lost 2 bases and the J segment 2 bases; nucleotides outside the gene matches: 7. The CDR3 DNA follows: TGTGCCAGTAGTATAAGCACGGGACAGGGTCCCTACGAGCAGTACTTC. It encodes CASSISTGQGPYEQYF.

The genes are TRBV29-1 and TRBJ2-2, with 9 bases matching TRBD1. This CDR3 is 12 amino acids long. V gave up 7 bases and J gave up 6 bases; unmatched junction bases: 3. Germline CDR1 SQVTM, CDR2 ANQGSEA. This CDR3 reads CSARQGAGELFF. CDR3 in DNA: TGCAGCGCCCGACAGGGGGCCGGGGAGCTGTTTTTT.

This sequence joins TRBV2 and TRBJ1-5; unclear D gene. The CDR3 spans 15 residues. Trimming shortened V by 1 base and J by 3 bases, and 10 bases separated the two germline ends. The germline V gene encodes CDR1 SNHLY and CDR2 FYNNEI. CDR3 nucleotides: TGTGCCAGCAGTGAAGGCTTCTGGGCCAATCAGCCCCAGCATTTT. This gives the protein CASSEGFWANQPQHF.

The chain links TRBV14 to TRBJ1-1; D call uncertain. The V end lost 2 bases, the J end lost 9 bases, and 16 bases lay between the germline ends. Germline-derived CDR1 and CDR2 are SGHDN and FVKESK. The CDR3 is 14 residues long. CDR3 coding DNA: TGTGCCAGCAGCCAATATGGAAGAGCAGGAAAAGCTTTCTTT. Its protein product is CASSQYGRAGKAFF.

This chain joins TRBV6-6 and TRBJ1-2; possible D gene TRBD1, 5 bases. Germline assignment: CDR1 MNHNY and CDR2 SVGAGI (reference sequence). V was clipped by 5 bases and J by 6 bases, with 10 bases between them. The CDR3 is made up of 12 amino acids. The CDR3 bases are TGTGCCAGCAGTCTCGCAGGGAATGGCTACACCTTC. This sequence encodes CASSLAGNGYTF.

In DNA, the CDR3 is TGCAGCGTTGAATTGGGGGACAGGGGAGGAGAGCAGTACTTC. Translating it yields CSVELGDRGGEQYF. The chain recombines TRBV29-1 with TRBJ2-7; 10 positions agree with TRBD1. The germline V gene has CDR1 SQVTM and CDR2 ANQGSEA. With V trimmed by 2 bases and J by 7 bases, 8 bases remained unmatched. There are 14 residues in the CDR3.